Below, 2 T cell receptor beta chains from the same sample are listed, as sequenced in a study of post-analysis software for immune sequencing data. The study's findings and limits: Among four or five TRBV segments more frequent in patients than controls were TRBV5-6, TRBV5-1 and TRBV20-1.

Their cognate antigens are unknown. The TCR beta cDNA libraries contained unique molecular identifiers. Each CDR3 protein gets one entry after TCRdb re-called the PCR reads with MiXCR. The data hold about 810,000 distinct CDR3 sequences, with 53% observed a single time. The sample taken for sequencing was blood. These receptors came from a girl aged 5-17 years with multiple sclerosis.

The V gene is TRBV20-1, the J gene TRBJ2-7, with TRBD2 identical over 16 bases. The germline CDR1 and CDR2 sequences are DFQATT and SNEGSKA (reference sequence). The CDR3 is made up of 15 amino acids. V lost 3 bases, J lost 4 bases, and 3 bases stayed unmatched. The CDR3 DNA reads as TGCAGTGCTAGGGGACTAGCGGGAGGGGTATACGAGCAGTACTTC. It encodes CSARGLAGGVYEQYF.

This clonotype was picked up a small number of times. The chain combines TRBV2 with TRBJ2-6, with D perhaps TRBD2 (5 bases). Trimming removed 5 bases from V and 2 bases from J, with 10 bases in between. This CDR3 region has 15 residues. CDR1 and CDR2 from the germline V gene are SNHLY and FYNNEI. The CDR3 DNA follows: TGTGCCAGCAGTCGGACTGATACTGGGGCCAACGTCCTGACTTTC. Translation: CASSRTDTGANVLTF.